The T cell receptor beta chain under discussion was sequenced for a study of shared clonotypes between healthy human individuals. Study details: The cohort comprised a couple of women and a few men. Their ages spanned 18 to 49 years.

Unmatched junction bases numbered 10, after V lost 2 bases and J lost 15 bases. From germline, CDR1 is MNHEY and CDR2 SVGAGI. The length of the CDR3 is 13 residues. The authors ran the assay at deep level. Several immunoSEQ plates held equal portions of the genomic DNA taken from each subset. The assay was immunoSEQ multiplex PCR, and TCRdb's table has in-frame clones only and misses some. Altogether about 100,000 clones are present, about 63% being singletons, with the ten largest covering approximately 23%. Notes on this clone: Its matching antigen is unknown.

General observations from the study: Only blood underwent sampling, and tissue repertoires likely differ.

The material sequenced was memory CD8+ T cells sorted from blood. Documented subset: CD45RO+ cells pooled with CCR7-negative TemRA cells. The receptor was derived from a woman aged 30 to 39 in good health. The chain carries TRBV6-5 and TRBJ2-1, with 7 bases lining up with TRBD1. CDR3 in amino acids: CASSYPETGDRFF. The CDR3 DNA sequence: TGTGCCAGCAGTTACCCAGAAACAGGGGATCGGTTCTTC.